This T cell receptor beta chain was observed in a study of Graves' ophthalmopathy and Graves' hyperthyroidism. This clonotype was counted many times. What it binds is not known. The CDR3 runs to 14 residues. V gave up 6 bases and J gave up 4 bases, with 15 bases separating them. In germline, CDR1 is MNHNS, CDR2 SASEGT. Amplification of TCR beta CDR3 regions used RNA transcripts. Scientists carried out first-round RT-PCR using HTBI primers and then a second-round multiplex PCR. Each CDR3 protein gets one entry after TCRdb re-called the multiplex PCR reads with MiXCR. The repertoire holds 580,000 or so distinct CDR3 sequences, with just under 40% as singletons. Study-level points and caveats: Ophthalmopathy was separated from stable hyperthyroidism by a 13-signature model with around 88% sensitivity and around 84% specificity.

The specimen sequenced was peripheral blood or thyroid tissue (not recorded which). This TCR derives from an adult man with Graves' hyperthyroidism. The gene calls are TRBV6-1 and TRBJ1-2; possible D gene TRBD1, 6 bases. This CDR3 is CASRPWTAAYGYTF. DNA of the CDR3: TGTGCCAGCAGGCCCTGGACAGCGGCCTATGGCTACACCTTC.